These T cell receptor beta chains were read from a single sample in a study of cytomegalovirus exposure and HLA in healthy donors. Some clones are missing from TCRdb's copy, which holds only in-frame ones; the method was immunoSEQ multiplex PCR. The sample includes around 100,000 clones, 73% seen only once; the top ten take over 3%. The specimen was PBMCs. Source of these receptors: a man aged 35 to 55 in good health and CMV-seronegative. Each CDR3 is given with its conserved first and last residue. The D gene is left open where the match is weak. Expanded clones get a size class; other rows say once, few or many, or leave the size out.

NA	TRBV5-1	NA	TRBJ2-2	CASSLGGGYYTGELFF	TGCGCCAGCAGCTTGGGAGGGGGATACTACACCGGGGAGCTGTTTTTT
few	TRBV5-1	NA	TRBJ2-1	CASSVSGYNEQFF	TGCGCCAGCAGCGTTAGCGGTTACAATGAGCAGTTCTTC
NA	TRBV27	TRBD1	TRBJ2-7	CASSSTGVQQYF	TGTGCCAGCAGTTCGACAGGGGTACAGCAGTACTTC
NA	TRBV19	NA	TRBJ2-1	CASSTTVRAYNEQFF	TGTGCCAGTAGTACGACAGTCCGAGCGTACAATGAGCAGTTCTTC
NA	TRBV12-5	TRBD2	TRBJ2-7	CASMKLATGEQYF	TGTGCTAGTATGAAACTAGCGACGGGCGAGCAGTACTTC
few	TRBV2	TRBD1	TRBJ2-7	CASSVVGTGPYEQYF	TGTGCCAGCAGCGTGGTAGGGACAGGGCCCTACGAGCAGTACTTC
NA	TRBV5-1	TRBD1	TRBJ1-2	CASSIEGAFPYGYTF	TGCGCCAGCAGCATCGAGGGGGCCTTTCCCTATGGCTACACCTTC
NA	TRBV6-4	NA	TRBJ1-5	CASSVDSSQPQHF	TGTGCCAGCAGTGTGGACAGTAGCCAGCCCCAGCATTTT
NA	TRBV5-1	NA	TRBJ1-1	CASSLDGQRDTEAFF	TGCGCCAGCAGCTTGGACGGACAGAGGGACACTGAAGCTTTCTTT
NA	TRBV2	NA	TRBJ2-4	CASSEPGIRAKNIQYF	TGTGCCAGCAGTGAGCCGGGGATACGTGCCAAAAACATTCAGTACTTC
NA	TRBV2	NA	TRBJ2-7	CAGGRATGFYEQYF	TGTGCCGGAGGGCGGGCGACAGGGTTCTACGAGCAGTACTTC
NA	TRBV15	TRBD2	TRBJ2-1	CATSLAGGRNEQFF	TGTGCCACCAGTCTGGCGGGGGGGCGAAATGAGCAGTTCTTC
NA	TRBV5-1	NA	TRBJ1-6	CASRPAGGDSPLHF	TGCGCCAGCAGACCGGCGGGTGGGGATTCACCCCTCCACTTT
few	TRBV7-2	NA	TRBJ1-6	CASSPQLANSPLHF	TGTGCCAGCAGCCCCCAATTGGCTAATTCACCCCTCCACTTT
once	TRBV2	NA	TRBJ1-3	CASSDLGASGNTIYF	TGTGCCAGCAGTGATCTGGGCGCCTCTGGAAACACCATATATTTT
once	TRBV4-2	TRBD1	TRBJ2-7	CASSQGVGHEQYF	TGTGCCAGCAGTCAGGGGGTTGGGCACGAGCAGTACTTC
NA	TRBV19	NA	TRBJ2-1	CASRSYLDNEQFF	TGTGCCAGTAGGAGCTATCTGGACAATGAGCAGTTCTTC
NA	TRBV9	NA	TRBJ1-3	CASSVWPGNTIYF	TGTGCCAGCAGCGTATGGCCTGGAAACACCATATATTTT
few	TRBV4-2	TRBD2	TRBJ2-5	CASSQDLPSGAQETQYF	TGTGCCAGCAGCCAAGATTTGCCTAGCGGGGCCCAAGAGACCCAGTACTTC
NA	TRBV7-9	NA	TRBJ2-2	CASSFPYTGELFF	TGTGCCAGCAGCTTTCCGTACACCGGGGAGCTGTTTTTT
NA	TRBV2	TRBD2	TRBJ2-3	CASSEGSGGSKDTQYF	TGTGCCAGCAGTGAAGGCAGCGGGGGGTCTAAAGATACGCAGTATTTT
NA	TRBV5-1	TRBD1	TRBJ2-7	CASSGQDSYEQYF	TGCGCCAGCAGCGGACAGGATTCCTACGAGCAGTACTTC
NA	TRBV27	NA	TRBJ2-5	CASSSLGTPQETQYF	TGTGCCAGCAGTTCCCTTGGGACACCTCAAGAGACCCAGTACTTC
NA	TRBV25-1	NA	TRBJ2-1	CASSAEGGPIYNEQFF	TGTGCCAGCAGTGCCGAGGGGGGGCCAATATACAATGAGCAGTTCTTC
NA	TRBV2	TRBD1	TRBJ1-2	CASSEGDRGQYGYTF	TGTGCCAGCAGTGAAGGGGACAGGGGGCAGTATGGCTACACCTTC
NA	TRBV9	NA	TRBJ1-2	CASSVRQGNGYTF	TGTGCCAGCAGCGTAAGGCAGGGGAATGGCTACACCTTC
NA	TRBV6-5	NA	TRBJ2-3	CASIPGTGRGDTQYF	TGTGCCAGCATCCCGGGAACAGGGAGAGGGGATACGCAGTATTTT
NA	TRBV4-2	NA	TRBJ2-7	CASSQLGSSYEQYF	TGTGCCAGCAGCCAACTGGGCAGTTCCTACGAGCAGTACTTC
NA	TRBV11-2	TRBD1	TRBJ2-1	CASSLEGTGRIF	TGTGCCAGCAGCTTAGAGGGGACAGGGCGTATCTTC
NA	TRBV9	NA	TRBJ2-2	CASSRRYTGELFF	TGTGCCAGCAGCCGGAGATACACCGGGGAGCTGTTTTTT
NA	TRBV7-3	NA	TRBJ1-2	CASSLAGGAVGYTF	TGTGCCAGCAGCCTGGCGGGGGGCGCGGTTGGCTACACCTTC
NA	TRBV7-9	NA	TRBJ1-3	CASSPIPKGNTIYF	TGTGCCAGCAGCCCAATTCCAAAAGGAAACACCATATATTTT
NA	TRBV29-1	NA	TRBJ2-7	CSVEARADEQYF	TGCAGCGTTGAGGCCAGGGCGGACGAGCAGTACTTC
few	TRBV19	NA	TRBJ1-3	CASSWGGSGNTIYF	TGTGCCAGTAGTTGGGGGGGATCTGGAAACACCATATATTTT
few	TRBV7-2	TRBD1	TRBJ2-7	CAMQGVWLYEQYF	TGTGCCATGCAGGGGGTTTGGTTATACGAGCAGTACTTC
NA	TRBV5-1	NA	TRBJ1-2	CASSSGGSDYGYTF	TGCGCCAGCAGCTCGGGGGGCTCTGACTATGGCTACACCTTC
NA	TRBV5-1	TRBD2	TRBJ2-7	CASSLAGDSSYEQYF	TGCGCCAGCAGCCTAGCGGGGGACAGCTCCTACGAGCAGTACTTC
few	TRBV6-1	TRBD1	TRBJ1-2	CASRPGGSYGYTF	TGTGCCAGCAGACCAGGGGGCAGCTATGGCTACACCTTC
NA	TRBV5-1	NA	TRBJ2-7	CASSLELPGSGEQYF	TGCGCCAGCAGCTTGGAACTGCCCGGCTCGGGGGAGCAGTACTTC
few	TRBV7-2	NA	TRBJ2-1	CASSPGRAHNEQFF	TGTGCCAGCAGCCCTGGCAGGGCTCACAATGAGCAGTTCTTC
NA	TRBV5-1	NA	TRBJ2-5	CASSWDSQETQYF	TGCGCCAGCAGCTGGGACTCCCAAGAGACCCAGTACTTC
once	TRBV4-3	TRBD1	TRBJ2-3	CASSQDRVTGWGTDTQYF	TGCGCCAGCAGCCAAGATCGGGTGACAGGGTGGGGCACAGATACGCAGTATTTT
once	TRBV6-6	TRBD1	TRBJ2-1	CASSSWQGVYNEQFF	TGTGCCAGCAGTAGCTGGCAGGGGGTCTACAATGAGCAGTTCTTC
NA	TRBV27	NA	TRBJ1-5	CASREFDSNQPQHF	TGTGCCAGTAGGGAGTTTGATAGCAATCAGCCCCAGCATTTT
NA	TRBV29-1	NA	TRBJ2-7	CSVGGPYEQYF	TGCAGCGTTGGGGGGCCCTACGAGCAGTACTTC
NA	TRBV7-6	NA	TRBJ1-2	CASSNGGGYGYTF	TGTGCCAGCAGCAACGGGGGTGGCTATGGCTACACCTTC
NA	TRBV18	NA	TRBJ2-5	CASSPAAAEETQYF	TGTGCCAGCTCACCTGCGGCAGCCGAAGAGACCCAGTACTTC
NA	TRBV28	NA	TRBJ1-1	CASSRGRSNTEAFF	TGTGCCAGCAGCAGGGGACGTTCGAACACTGAAGCTTTCTTT
few	TRBV7-8	NA	TRBJ2-5	CASSFLQGGDQETQYF	TGTGCCAGCAGCTTTTTACAGGGAGGGGACCAAGAGACCCAGTACTTC